A single sample gave rise to the 22 T cell receptor beta chains below, sequenced in a study of blood T cells in healthy people across ages. A sample-barcoded 5' primer and a J-beta primer mix were used in a second PCR of about 7 to 11 cycles. Each CDR3 protein gets one entry after TCRdb re-called the 5' RACE reads with MiXCR. The repertoire holds approximately 1,000,000 distinct CDR3 sequences, with around 43% as singletons. The sequenced material came from blood. The receptors derive from a woman aged 55-70 years in good health.

In its sample, this clonotype was seen a few times. The V and J genes are TRBV9 and TRBJ2-7; D is possibly TRBD2 (5 bases). The CDR3 loop spans 15 amino acids. V shed 0 bases and J shed 3 bases, with 13 bases lying between them. Germline CDR1 is SGDLS and CDR2 is YYNGEE. The CDR3 reads CASSVATGENYEQYF. CDR3 sequence (DNA): TGTGCCAGCAGCGTAGCCACCGGGGAAAACTACGAGCAGTACTTC. Full variable domain (rest looked up from reference TRBV9 and TRBJ2-7): DSGVTQTPKHLITATGQRVTLRCSPRSGDLSVYWYQQSLDQGLQFLIQYYNGEERAKGNILERFSAQQFPDLHSELNLSSLELGDSALYFCASSVATGENYEQYFGPGTRLTVT.

The rearrangement uses TRBV24-1 and TRBJ2-1; TRBD2 agrees at 13 bases. The V gene end was trimmed by 3 bases and the J gene end by 5 bases; junction bases not matched to a gene: 3. This CDR3 contains 16 residues. Per germline, CDR1 KGHDR and CDR2 SFDVKD. The CDR3 is CATSDPLAGGNNEQFF. The CDR3 DNA is TGTGCCACCAGTGATCCACTAGCGGGGGGGAACAATGAGCAGTTCTTC.

This clonotype was detected only a few times. The chain links TRBV4-2 to TRBJ2-2; the match to TRBD2 covers 10 bases. V gave up 2 bases and J gave up 3 bases; unmatched junction bases: 3. Germline V gives CDR1 LGHNA, CDR2 YNFKEQ. The CDR3 runs to 16 residues. The CDR3 DNA sequence: TGTGCCAGCAGCCAAAGTCTAGCGGGAGACACCGGGGAGCTGTTTTTT. It yields the protein CASSQSLAGDTGELFF.

This rearrangement joins TRBV7-9 to TRBJ2-5, with 8 bases lining up with TRBD2. Unmatched junction bases numbered 9, after V lost 3 bases and J lost 3 bases. CDR3 length: 16 amino acids. Germline V CDR1 and CDR2: SEHNR, FQNEAQ (reference sequence). The CDR3 coding sequence is TGTGCCAGCAGCTTTCTGACGGGGGGGATAAAAGAGACCCAGTACTTC. Amino acids: CASSFLTGGIKETQYF.

This clonotype was seen a few times. This chain uses TRBV6-5 with TRBJ2-1, with D uncertain. The CDR3 runs to 11 residues. V gave up 6 bases and J gave up 10 bases, with 10 bases separating them. CDR1 is MNHEY and CDR2 is SVGAGI in the germline V gene. This CDR3 reads CASRSRQEQFF. Written as DNA, the CDR3 is TGTGCCAGCAGATCCCGCCAGGAGCAGTTCTTC.

The chain has TRBV29-1 and TRBJ2-3; D is possibly TRBD1 (5 bases). Germline assignment: CDR1 SQVTM and CDR2 ANQGSEA. Trimming removed 4 bases from V and 2 bases from J, with 10 bases in between. The CDR3 runs 13 residues. CDR3 sequence reads: CSVVKGPTDTQYF. In nucleotides, the CDR3 is TGCAGCGTTGTGAAGGGGCCCACAGATACGCAGTATTTT.

The rearrangement uses TRBV5-1 and TRBJ1-2; 11 nucleotides match TRBD1. With 0 bases clipped from V and 8 bases from J, the junction kept 9 bases outside the gene matches. The CDR3 has 16 amino acids. Per germline, CDR1 SGHRS and CDR2 YFSETQ. The CDR3 nucleotides read TGCGCCAGCAGCTTGGAGCGGACAGGGGGCGCGGGCGGCTACACCTTC. It codes for CASSLERTGGAGGYTF. Looking up the rest from reference TRBV5-1 and TRBJ1-2 gives the full variable domain: KAGVTQTPRYLIKTRGQQVTLSCSPISGHRSVSWYQQTPGQGLQFLFEYFSETQRNKGNFPGRFSGRQFSNSRSEMNVSTLELGDSALYLCASSLERTGGAGGYTFGSGTRLTVV.

This clonotype was seen only a few times. The genes are TRBV2 and TRBJ2-5; 14 positions match TRBD2. This CDR3 contains 16 residues. Germline CDR1 SNHLY, CDR2 FYNNEI. Trimming took 6 bases from V and 5 from J; bases not matched to a gene: 8. This chain's CDR3 is CASRETSGRALETQYF. CDR3 sequence (DNA): TGTGCCAGCAGGGAGACTAGCGGGAGGGCCTTGGAGACCCAGTACTTC. Full variable domain (rest looked up from reference TRBV2 and TRBJ2-5): EPEVTQTPSHQVTQMGQEVILRCVPISNHLYFYWYRQILGQKVEFLVSFYNNEISEKSEIFDDQFSVERPDGSNFTLKIRSTKLEDSAMYFCASRETSGRALETQYFGPGTRLLVL.

This clonotype was counted between two and nine times. J is TRBJ2-5 and V is TRBV30; possible D gene TRBD1, 5 bases. V lost 0 bases to trimming and J lost 11 bases, with 10 bases between them. There are 11 residues in the CDR3. Germline CDR1 GTSNPN, CDR2 SVGIG (reference sequence). Here the CDR3 DNA reads TGTGCCTGGAGTGTACTGACAGAACAGTACTTC. Protein sequence: CAWSVLTEQYF.

This chain connects TRBV20-1 to TRBJ1-2; D is perhaps TRBD1 (5 bases). This CDR3 has 14 amino acids. The germline gives CDR1 DFQATT, CDR2 SNEGSKA (reference sequence). V lost 0 bases and J 4 bases, leaving 12 bases between the germline ends. The CDR3 sequence: CSARDVRGGYGYTF. CDR3 nucleotides: TGCAGTGCTAGAGATGTGAGGGGAGGCTATGGCTACACCTTC.

This clonotype occurred many times. The V gene is TRBV7-3, the J gene TRBJ2-1; D gene unclear. Between the trimmed V and J ends, which lost 4 bases and 9 bases, there was a span of 10 bases. Germline V lookup: CDR1 SGHTA, CDR2 FQGTGA. This CDR3 contains 12 residues. CDR3 region: CASSSDVGEQFF. The CDR3 nucleotides are TGTGCCAGCAGCTCGGACGTCGGTGAGCAGTTCTTC.

This clonotype was counted at least ten times. The V and J genes are TRBV9 and TRBJ2-3; TRBD2 agrees at 8 bases. The CDR3 sequence is 15 residues long. Germline CDR1 reads SGDLS; CDR2 reads YYNGEE. J gave up 6 bases and V 0 bases, and 6 bases lay outside the gene matches. The CDR3 DNA reads TGTGCCAGCAGCGTAGCAGCGGGAGATGCGGATACGCAGTATTTT. It encodes CASSVAAGDADTQYF. Filled out from reference TRBV9 and TRBJ2-3, the complete variable domain reads DSGVTQTPKHLITATGQRVTLRCSPRSGDLSVYWYQQSLDQGLQFLIQYYNGEERAKGNILERFSAQQFPDLHSELNLSSLELGDSALYFCASSVAAGDADTQYFGPGTRLTVL.

The V gene is TRBV20-1, the J gene TRBJ1-1; D might be TRBD1 (5 bases). Germline loops: CDR1 DFQATT, CDR2 SNEGSKA (reference sequence). Trimming removed 0 bases from V and 0 bases from J, with 14 bases in between. The CDR3 is 16 amino acids. For the CDR3, the DNA is TGCAGTGCTAGAGAAGGGGCAGGTATGATGAACACTGAAGCTTTCTTT. This translates into CSAREGAGMMNTEAFF.

This clonotype was observed a handful of times. The chain is built from TRBV7-9 and TRBJ2-7; TRBD2 matches at 7 bases. From germline, CDR1 is SEHNR and CDR2 FQNEAQ (reference sequence). The V segment lost 5 bases and the J segment 6 bases; nucleotides outside the gene matches: 7. This CDR3 has 13 residues. CDR3 nucleotides: TGTGCCAGCAGCCGGGGCCCTAGCGGCGAGCAGTACTTC. This encodes CASSRGPSGEQYF.

This clonotype was seen a few times. The J gene is TRBJ2-5, the V gene TRBV3-1; TRBD1 is a possible D gene (5 bases). The end of the DNA aligns better with TRBJ2-7, so the J call may be wrong. This CDR3 has 15 residues. Germline V gene lookup returns CDR1 LGHDT and CDR2 YNNKEL (reference sequence). The CDR3 DNA is TGTGCCAGCAGCCAAGATATGGGCAGGGAACGCGAGCAGTACTTC. It is translated as CASSQDMGREREQYF.

The CDR3 is CASSLGDNTGELFF. The DNA for the CDR3 is TGCGCCAGCAGCTTGGGCGACAACACCGGGGAGCTGTTTTTT. The J gene is TRBJ2-2, the V gene TRBV5-1; D gene ambiguous. This CDR3 has 14 amino acids. CDR1 is SGHRS and CDR2 is YFSETQ in the germline V gene. V was pared by 0 bases and J by 2 bases, with 5 bases between.

The J gene is TRBJ2-1, the V gene TRBV7-2; no clear D. CDR3 length: 13 residues. Germline V gives CDR1 SGHTA, CDR2 FQGNSA. Trimming stripped 6 bases from V and 3 bases from J, with 9 bases between. DNA of the CDR3: TGTGCCAGCAGGTCCCCTATCTACAATGAGCAGTTCTTC. This encodes CASRSPIYNEQFF.

The chain has TRBV20-1 and TRBJ2-5, with D possibly TRBD2 on 6 matching bases. Germline V gene lookup returns CDR1 DFQATT and CDR2 SNEGSKA (reference sequence). V gave up 4 bases and J gave up 0 bases, with 12 bases separating them. The CDR3 loop spans 14 amino acids. The CDR3: CSANNREYQETQYF. CDR3 DNA sequence: TGCAGTGCTAATAACCGGGAGTACCAAGAGACCCAGTACTTC.

The V gene is TRBV21-1, the J gene TRBJ2-7. TRBV21-1 has pseudogene status. This CDR3 is 15 amino acids long. CDR3 bases: TGTGCCAGCAGCAAAGGGCAAAGGAGCTCCTACGAGCAGTACTTC. It translates to CASSKGQRSSYEQYF.

The table lists this clonotype with a few counts. V and J are TRBV11-2 and TRBJ2-1, with 11 positions matching TRBD2. V gave up 0 bases and J gave up 5 bases; unmatched junction bases: 3. Germline V lookup: CDR1 SGHAT, CDR2 FQNNGV. This CDR3 has 16 residues. Here the CDR3 DNA reads TGTGCCAGCAGCTTAGAACCGGGACTAGCGGACAATGAGCAGTTCTTC. Its protein is CASSLEPGLADNEQFF.

This clonotype has just a few counts. The chain employs TRBV29-1 and TRBJ1-2; D perhaps matches TRBD1 (5 bases). The CDR3 is 14 amino acids. The germline CDR1 and CDR2 sequences are SQVTM and ANQGSEA. V was pared by 0 bases and J by 7 bases, with 15 bases between. The DNA of the CDR3 is TGCAGCGTTGAAGACCGGGACTGGGGTCTTGGCTACACCTTC. It specifies CSVEDRDWGLGYTF.

The chain joins TRBV29-1 to TRBJ1-1; D is unresolved. Germline CDR1 is SQVTM and CDR2 is ANQGSEA. V was pared by 2 bases and J by 1 base, with 8 bases between. The CDR3 has 13 residues. The CDR3 loop is CSVERQKNTEAFF. CDR3 DNA sequence: TGCAGCGTTGAACGGCAGAAGAACACTGAAGCTTTCTTT.